The 25 T cell receptor beta chains below all came from one sample that was sequenced in a study of shared clonotypes between healthy human individuals. Assay used: immunoSEQ multiplex PCR; TCRdb lists only in-frame clones, some missing. The sample has about 2.5 million clones; 92% are singletons. The material sequenced was naive CD4+ T cells from PBMCs. Subset specified: CD45RA+ positively selected. The source is a man younger than 35 in good health. Some clones in this sample may be carry-over from other donors' samples.

This clone was seen a single time. Other DNA sequences in the same sample also yield this CDR3. This chain uses TRBV11-2 with TRBJ2-2; D not certain. The CDR3 loop spans 13 amino acids. The V end was cut by 5 bases, the J end by 5 bases, with 9 bases between. Germline V lookup: CDR1 SGHAT, CDR2 FQNNGV. The CDR3 nucleotides are TGTGCCAGCAGCCTAGTTCGTACCGGGGAGCTGTTTTTT. Amino acid sequence: CASSLVRTGELFF.

V usage is TRBV28 and J usage is TRBJ2-7; 10 bases align to TRBD1. The CDR3 is made up of 16 amino acids. The V and J ends lost 2 bases and 2 bases, in that order; junction bases with no gene match: 6. In germline, CDR1 is MDHEN, CDR2 SYDVKM. CDR3 sequence reads: CASSLRDRGRAYEQYF. CDR3 sequence (DNA): TGTGCCAGCAGTTTACGGGACAGGGGTCGGGCCTACGAGCAGTACTTC.

About this clone itself: A far more abundant clone sits one base away, making this likely a read error. Other DNA sequences in this specimen translate into the identical CDR3. The chain employs TRBV5-6 and TRBJ1-1; D is ambiguous. Trimming shortened V by 2 bases and J by 1 base, and 6 bases separated the two germline ends. The length of the CDR3 is 13 residues. Germline lookup yields CDR1 SGHDT and CDR2 YYEEEE. CDR3: CASSLGRNTEAFF. The CDR3 region has the DNA TGTGCCAGCAGCTTAGGCAGGAACACTGAAGCTTTCTTT.

The chain is built from TRBV5-6 and TRBJ1-1; a possible D gene is TRBD1 (6 bases). The germline V gene encodes CDR1 SGHDT and CDR2 YYEEEE. V lost 2 bases to trimming and J lost 3 bases, with 14 bases between them. The CDR3 spans 15 residues. The CDR3 sequence: CASSFVGRGDTEAFF. The CDR3 DNA reads as TGTGCCAGCAGCTTTGTAGGCAGGGGAGACACTGAAGCTTTCTTT.

The chain couples TRBV5-1 to TRBJ1-2, with a weak D call TRBD1 (5 bases). Trimming removed 2 bases from V and 5 bases from J, with 25 bases in between. CDR3 length equals 18 residues. Germline V gene data show CDR1 as SGHRS and CDR2 as YFSETQ. In nucleotides, the CDR3 is TGCGCCAGCAGCTTCAGGGCGAACTCCCTGGCCTGGGGGTATGGCTACACCTTC. Translation: CASSFRANSLAWGYGYTF.

On this clone: This sample includes further DNA sequences coding for the same CDR3. The chain uses TRBV30 and TRBJ2-7; D is ambiguous. This CDR3 comprises 11 residues. The germline CDR1 and CDR2 sequences are GTSNPN and SVGIG (reference sequence). The V gene lost 2 bases and the J gene lost 6 bases, with 8 bases spanning the gap. DNA for the CDR3: TGTGCCTGGAGTTCAGGCGGCGAGCAGTACTTC. Its protein product is CAWSSGGEQYF.

As concerns this clone: In the same sample, other DNA sequences code for this CDR3. The chain recombines TRBV7-2 with TRBJ2-7, with D perhaps TRBD2 (5 bases). This CDR3 spans 14 amino acids. V was clipped by 2 bases and J by 0 bases, with 8 bases between them. CDR1 and CDR2 (germline): SGHTA, FQGNSA. CDR3 protein: CASSLTGSSYEQYF. The CDR3 DNA reads TGTGCCAGCAGCTTAACGGGGAGCTCCTACGAGCAGTACTTC.

The chain combines TRBV5-1 with TRBJ2-1, with 11 bases that match TRBD2. The length of the CDR3 is 19 residues. V was pared by 0 bases and J by 5 bases, with 13 bases of the junction left unmatched. Germline values: CDR1 SGHRS, CDR2 YFSETQ. The CDR3 sequence: CASSLVLAGGTAGNNEQFF. Here the CDR3 DNA reads TGCGCCAGCAGCTTGGTATTAGCGGGAGGGACAGCGGGAAACAATGAGCAGTTCTTC.

The CDR3 here is CATSRGLAGGADTQYF. In DNA, the CDR3 is TGTGCCACCAGCAGGGGACTAGCGGGAGGGGCAGATACGCAGTATTTT. The V gene is TRBV15, the J gene TRBJ2-3, with 16 bases aligning to TRBD2. V dropped 3 bases and J dropped 4; count of bases not matched to a gene: 1. This CDR3 has 16 amino acids. The germline gives CDR1 LNHNV, CDR2 YYDKDF (reference sequence).

This clone was seen more than once but under ten times. The chain recombines TRBV4-1 with TRBJ1-5; 9 positions match TRBD1. CDR1 and CDR2 from the germline V gene are MGHRA and YSYEKL. J lost 4 bases, V lost 1 base, and 5 bases had no gene match. This CDR3 is 16 amino acids long. The CDR3 protein is CASSQARGQGNQPQHF. The CDR3 bases are TGCGCCAGCAGCCAAGCTCGCGGACAGGGGAATCAGCCCCAGCATTTT.

This chain connects TRBV28 to TRBJ2-3; TRBD2 might be the D (6 bases). Trimming stripped 3 bases from V and 5 bases from J, with 12 bases between. The CDR3 consists of 14 residues. CDR1 is MDHEN, CDR2 SYDVKM, per germline. The chain's CDR3 is CASSFPGAGDTQYF. CDR3 DNA sequence: TGTGCCAGCAGTTTCCCTGGAGCGGGAGATACGCAGTATTTT.

V gene TRBV5-1 combines with J gene TRBJ2-2; D remains unclear. V lost 1 base and J 1 base, leaving 11 bases between the germline ends. Germline CDR1 SGHRS, CDR2 YFSETQ. The CDR3 runs 16 residues. The CDR3 DNA reads as TGCGCCAGCAGCTTGATAGTCGGGTTGAACACCGGGGAGCTGTTTTTT. Translation gives CASSLIVGLNTGELFF.

This clone turned up a few times. V is TRBV2 and J is TRBJ1-1; D is uncertain. This CDR3 is built from 12 residues. Germline V gene data show CDR1 as SNHLY and CDR2 as FYNNEI. V was cut by 4 bases and J by 7 bases, with 10 bases left in between. The CDR3 protein is CASSVLLSEAFF. CDR3 nucleotides: TGTGCCAGCAGTGTTTTGTTGAGTGAAGCTTTCTTT.

The rearrangement links TRBV6-4 to TRBJ2-1; TRBD2 matches 10 bases. The V and J ends lost 8 bases and 6 bases, in that order; junction bases with no gene match: 7. Germline CDR1 is MRHNA and CDR2 is SNTAGT. This CDR3 contains 14 residues. The CDR3 nucleotides are TGTGCCAGCGGGAGCGGGAGGGACTCCAATGAGCAGTTCTTC. This codes for CASGSGRDSNEQFF.

The CDR3 region has the DNA TGCGCCAGCAGCTTACCCGGGAGTAGCGGGGTGAATGAGCAGTTCTTC. As protein: CASSLPGSSGVNEQFF. This chain joins TRBV5-1 and TRBJ2-1; 8 bases line up with TRBD2. CDR1 is SGHRS, CDR2 YFSETQ, per germline. The J segment lost 7 bases and the V segment lost 2 bases, leaving 11 bases of the junction unmatched. The length of the CDR3 is 16 residues. Filled out from reference TRBV5-1 and TRBJ2-1, the complete variable domain reads KAGVTQTPRYLIKTRGQQVTLSCSPISGHRSVSWYQQTPGQGLQFLFEYFSETQRNKGNFPGRFSGRQFSNSRSEMNVSTLELGDSALYLCASSLPGSSGVNEQFFGPGTRLTVL.

V gene TRBV28 combines with J gene TRBJ1-2; 7 nucleotides line up with TRBD1. Germline V gene sequence: CDR1 MDHEN, CDR2 SYDVKM. V gave up 6 bases and J gave up 4 bases; unmatched junction bases: 5. The CDR3 is 13 amino acids. This CDR3 reads CASRTRDSYGYTF. CDR3 bases: TGTGCCAGCAGAACTAGGGACAGCTATGGCTACACCTTC.

This chain links TRBV19 with TRBJ1-1, with D perhaps matching TRBD1 (5 bases). The CDR3 contains 14 residues. Germline-derived CDR1 and CDR2 are LNHDA and SQIVND (reference sequence). Trimming cost V 3 bases and J 3 bases, with 11 bases left between them. DNA for the CDR3: TGTGCCAGTAGTATCTGGCAGGGCCACACTGAAGCTTTCTTT. This translates into CASSIWQGHTEAFF. The full variable domain, completed using reference TRBV19 and TRBJ1-1, is DGGITQSPKYLFRKEGQNVTLSCEQNLNHDAMYWYRQDPGQGLRLIYYSQIVNDFQKGDIAEGYSVSREKKESFPLTVTSAQKNPTAFYLCASSIWQGHTEAFFGQGTRLTVV.

The chain links TRBV5-1 to TRBJ2-3, with TRBD2 matching over 9 bases. Trimming at V came to 2 bases and at J to 4 bases, leaving 5 bases not matched to a gene. Germline lookup yields CDR1 SGHRS and CDR2 YFSETQ. The CDR3 consists of 15 residues. CDR3 coding DNA: TGCGCCAGCAGCTTTAGCGGGAGTGGAGCAGATACGCAGTATTTT. Protein: CASSFSGSGADTQYF.

This chain uses TRBV19 with TRBJ2-1, with 14 bases that match TRBD2. Trimming at V came to 7 bases and at J to 4 bases, leaving 15 bases not matched to a gene. The CDR3 is made up of 19 amino acids. Germline-derived CDR1 and CDR2 are LNHDA and SQIVND (reference sequence). The CDR3 region is CASTLDGGTSGSLYNEQFF. CDR3 nucleotides: TGTGCCAGTACCCTGGACGGAGGGACTAGCGGGAGTCTTTACAATGAGCAGTTCTTC.

Worth noting for this clone: Distinct nucleotide sequences in the sample also encode this CDR3. The CDR3 sequence is CASSRQGADQPQHF. The CDR3 DNA reads TGTGCCAGCTCACGACAGGGGGCCGACCAGCCCCAGCATTTT. The chain uses TRBV18 and TRBJ1-5; 10 nucleotides align to TRBD1. The V segment lost 4 bases and the J segment 7 bases; nucleotides outside the gene matches: 4. This CDR3 has 14 amino acids. Germline loops: CDR1 KGHSH, CDR2 LQKENI.

The table lists this clone with a few counts. CDR3 residues: CASRGRANTEAFF. The DNA of the CDR3 is TGTGCCAGCAGGGGACGGGCGAACACTGAAGCTTTCTTT. The chain employs TRBV9 and TRBJ1-1; D might be TRBD1 (5 bases). This CDR3 contains 13 residues. CDR1 and CDR2 (germline): SGDLS, YYNGEE. The V end was cut by 5 bases, the J end by 1 base, with 9 bases between.

This chain connects TRBV10-3 to TRBJ1-2; 9 nucleotides align to TRBD1. Trimming took 6 bases from V and 7 from J; bases not matched to a gene: 6. The CDR3 loop spans 13 amino acids. Per germline, CDR1 ENHRY and CDR2 SYGVKD. CDR3 DNA: TGTGCCATCAGCCGGGACAGGGCAGCTGGCTACACCTTC. Translation gives CAISRDRAAGYTF.

About this clone itself: Other DNA sequences in the sample encode the same CDR3. J is TRBJ1-2 and V is TRBV6-5, with 7 bases lining up with TRBD1. Germline CDR1 MNHEY, CDR2 SVGAGI. V shed 5 bases and J 5 bases; nucleotides not matched to a gene: 8. The length of the CDR3 is 14 residues. Here the CDR3 reads CASSLRQGSYGYTF. The CDR3 coding sequence is TGTGCCAGCAGTCTTAGACAGGGATCGTATGGCTACACCTTC.

The gene calls are TRBV7-3 and TRBJ2-2, with a tentative D call TRBD1 (7 bases). From germline, CDR1 is SGHTA and CDR2 FQGTGA. Trimming removed 1 base at V and 5 bases at J, with 14 bases between. The CDR3 is 16 residues long. The chain's CDR3 is CASSLNARGTTGELFF. Written as DNA, the CDR3 is TGTGCCAGCAGCTTAAATGCCAGGGGGACTACCGGGGAGCTGTTTTTT. Full variable domain (rest looked up from reference TRBV7-3 and TRBJ2-2): GAGVSQTPSNKVTEKGKYVELRCDPISGHTALYWYRQSLGQGPEFLIYFQGTGAADDSGLPNDRFFAVRPEGSVSTLKIQRTERGDSAVYLCASSLNARGTTGELFFGEGSRLTVL.

The chain's CDR3 is CASSVAPNSGTQYF. CDR3 in DNA: TGTGCCAGCAGCGTAGCTCCCAACTCAGGGACCCAGTACTTC. The J gene is TRBJ2-5, the V gene TRBV9; D remains unclear. The germline CDR1 and CDR2 sequences are SGDLS and YYNGEE. This CDR3 has 14 amino acids. V was clipped by 0 bases and J by 7 bases, with 13 bases between them.